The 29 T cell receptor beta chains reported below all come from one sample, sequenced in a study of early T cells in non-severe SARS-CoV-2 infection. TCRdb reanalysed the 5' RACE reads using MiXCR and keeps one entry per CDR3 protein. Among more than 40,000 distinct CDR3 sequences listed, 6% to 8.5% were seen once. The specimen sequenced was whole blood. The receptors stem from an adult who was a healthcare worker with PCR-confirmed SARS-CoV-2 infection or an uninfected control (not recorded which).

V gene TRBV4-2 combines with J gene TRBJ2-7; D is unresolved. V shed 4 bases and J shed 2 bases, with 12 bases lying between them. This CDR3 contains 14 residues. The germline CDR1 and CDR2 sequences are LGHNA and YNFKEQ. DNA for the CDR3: TGTGCCAGCAGCCCGGTGGCCGAGACCTACGAGCAGTACTTC. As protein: CASSPVAETYEQYF.

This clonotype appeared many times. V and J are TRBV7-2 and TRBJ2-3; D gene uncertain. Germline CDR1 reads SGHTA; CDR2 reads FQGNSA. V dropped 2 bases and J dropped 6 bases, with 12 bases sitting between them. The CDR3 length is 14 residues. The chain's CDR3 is CASSLTSSGDTQYF. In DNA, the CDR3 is TGTGCCAGCAGCTTAACGTCCTCCGGGGATACGCAGTATTTT.

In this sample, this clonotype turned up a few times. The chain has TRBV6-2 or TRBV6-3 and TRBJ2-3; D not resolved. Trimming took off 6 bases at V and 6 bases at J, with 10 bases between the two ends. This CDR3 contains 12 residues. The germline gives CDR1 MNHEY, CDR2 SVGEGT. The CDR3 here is CASRDVLDTQYF. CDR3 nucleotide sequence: TGTGCCAGCAGAGACGTCTTGGATACGCAGTATTTT.

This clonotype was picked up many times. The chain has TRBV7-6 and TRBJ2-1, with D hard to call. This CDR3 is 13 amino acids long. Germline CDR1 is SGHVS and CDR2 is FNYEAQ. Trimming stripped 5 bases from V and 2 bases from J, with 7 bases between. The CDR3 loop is CASSLSPYNEQFF. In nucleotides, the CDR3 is TGTGCCAGCAGCCTCTCTCCCTACAATGAGCAGTTCTTC.

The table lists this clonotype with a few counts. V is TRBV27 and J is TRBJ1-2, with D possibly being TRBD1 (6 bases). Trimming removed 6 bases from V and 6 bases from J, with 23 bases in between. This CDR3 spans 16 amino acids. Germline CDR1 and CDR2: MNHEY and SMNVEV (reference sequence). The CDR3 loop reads CASSQIPDDRQDGYTF. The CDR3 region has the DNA TGTGCCAGCAGCCAAATTCCCGACGACAGGCAAGATGGCTACACCTTC.

CDR3: CASSEERSYEQYF. The CDR3 nucleotides read TGCGCCAGCAGCGAGGAAAGGTCCTACGAGCAGTACTTC. The J gene is TRBJ2-7, the V gene TRBV4-1; D gene uncertain. V was trimmed by 5 bases and J by 1 base, leaving 9 bases between them. CDR1 and CDR2 from the germline V gene are MGHRA and YSYEKL. CDR3 length: 13 residues.

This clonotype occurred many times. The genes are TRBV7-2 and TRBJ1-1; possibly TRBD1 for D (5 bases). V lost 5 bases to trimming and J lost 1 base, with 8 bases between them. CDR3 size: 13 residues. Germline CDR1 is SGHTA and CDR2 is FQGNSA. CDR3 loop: CASSHQGNTEAFF. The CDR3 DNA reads TGTGCCAGCAGCCATCAGGGGAACACTGAAGCTTTCTTT.

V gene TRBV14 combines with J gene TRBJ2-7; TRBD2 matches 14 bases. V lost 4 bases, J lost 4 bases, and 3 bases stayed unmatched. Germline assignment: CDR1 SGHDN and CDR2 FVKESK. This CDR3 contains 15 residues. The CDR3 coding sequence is TGTGCCAGCAGCCGAGGGACTAGCGGGGGTTACGAGCAGTACTTC. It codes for CASSRGTSGGYEQYF.

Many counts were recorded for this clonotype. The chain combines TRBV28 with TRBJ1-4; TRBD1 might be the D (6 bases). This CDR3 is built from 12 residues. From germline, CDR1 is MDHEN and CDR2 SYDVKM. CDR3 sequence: CVTQGRGEKLFF. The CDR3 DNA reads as TGTGTCACACAGGGAAGGGGGGAAAAACTGTTTTTT.

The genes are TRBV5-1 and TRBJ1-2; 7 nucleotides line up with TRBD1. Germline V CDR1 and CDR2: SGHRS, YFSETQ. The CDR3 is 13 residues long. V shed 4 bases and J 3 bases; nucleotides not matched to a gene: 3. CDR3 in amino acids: CASSLDRDYGYTF. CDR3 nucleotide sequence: TGCGCCAGCAGCCTCGACAGGGACTATGGCTACACCTTC. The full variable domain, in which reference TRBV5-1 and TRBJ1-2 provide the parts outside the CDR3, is KAGVTQTPRYLIKTRGQQVTLSCSPISGHRSVSWYQQTPGQGLQFLFEYFSETQRNKGNFPGRFSGRQFSNSRSEMNVSTLELGDSALYLCASSLDRDYGYTFGSGTRLTVV.

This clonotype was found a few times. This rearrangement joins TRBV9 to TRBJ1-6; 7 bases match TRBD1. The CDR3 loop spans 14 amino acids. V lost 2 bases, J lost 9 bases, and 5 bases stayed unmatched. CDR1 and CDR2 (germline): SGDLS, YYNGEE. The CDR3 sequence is CASSVRQGSSPLHF. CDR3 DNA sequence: TGTGCCAGCAGCGTCCGACAGGGAAGTTCACCCCTCCACTTT.

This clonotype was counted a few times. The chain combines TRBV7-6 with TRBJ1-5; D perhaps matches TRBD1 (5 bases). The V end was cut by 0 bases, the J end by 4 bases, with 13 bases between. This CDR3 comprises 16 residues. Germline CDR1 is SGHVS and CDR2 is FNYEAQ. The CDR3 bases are TGTGCCAGCAGCTTAGCCCACAGGATAGCAAATCAGCCCCAGCATTTT. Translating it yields CASSLAHRIANQPQHF.

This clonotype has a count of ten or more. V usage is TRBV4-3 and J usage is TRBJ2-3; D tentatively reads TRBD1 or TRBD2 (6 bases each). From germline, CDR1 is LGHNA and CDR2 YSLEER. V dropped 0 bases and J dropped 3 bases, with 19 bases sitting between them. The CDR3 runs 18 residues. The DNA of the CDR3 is TGCGCCAGCAGCCAAGAGTATACCGGGGGCGGTTTGACAGATACGCAGTATTTT. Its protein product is CASSQEYTGGGLTDTQYF.

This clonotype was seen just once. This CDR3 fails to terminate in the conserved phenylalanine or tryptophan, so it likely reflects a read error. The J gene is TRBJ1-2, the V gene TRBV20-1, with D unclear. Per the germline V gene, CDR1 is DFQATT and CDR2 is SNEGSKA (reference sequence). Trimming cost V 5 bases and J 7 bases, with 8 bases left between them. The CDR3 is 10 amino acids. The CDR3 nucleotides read TGCAGTGCTCCGGATGGTGGCTACACCCTC. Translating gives CSAPDGGYTL.

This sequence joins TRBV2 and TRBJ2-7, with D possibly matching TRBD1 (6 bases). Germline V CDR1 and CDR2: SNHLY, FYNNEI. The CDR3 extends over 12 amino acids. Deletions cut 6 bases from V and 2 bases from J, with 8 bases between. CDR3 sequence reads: CASRGDTYEQYF. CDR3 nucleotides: TGTGCCAGCAGGGGGGACACCTACGAGCAGTACTTC.

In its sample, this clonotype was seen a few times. CDR3 loop: CSARGGGYNQPQHF. As DNA, the CDR3 is TGCAGTGCTAGGGGTGGGGGCTATAATCAGCCCCAGCATTTT. V is TRBV20-1 and J is TRBJ1-5; tentatively, D is TRBD1 (6 bases). The V gene's germline CDR1 is DFQATT and CDR2 SNEGSKA (reference sequence). V lost 3 bases and J lost 4, with 13 bases in between. The CDR3 spans 14 residues.

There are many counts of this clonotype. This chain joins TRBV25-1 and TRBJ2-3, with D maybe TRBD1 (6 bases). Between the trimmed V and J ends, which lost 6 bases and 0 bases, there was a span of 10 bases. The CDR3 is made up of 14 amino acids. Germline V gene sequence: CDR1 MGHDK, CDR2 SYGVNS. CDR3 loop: CASRTGTSTDTQYF. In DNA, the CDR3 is TGTGCCAGCAGGACCGGGACAAGCACAGATACGCAGTATTTT. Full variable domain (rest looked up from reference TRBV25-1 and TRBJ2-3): EADIYQTPRYLVIGTGKKITLECSQTMGHDKMYWYQQDPGMELHLIHYSYGVNSTEKGDLSSESTVSRIRTEHFPLTLESARPSHTSQYLCASRTGTSTDTQYFGPGTRLTVL.

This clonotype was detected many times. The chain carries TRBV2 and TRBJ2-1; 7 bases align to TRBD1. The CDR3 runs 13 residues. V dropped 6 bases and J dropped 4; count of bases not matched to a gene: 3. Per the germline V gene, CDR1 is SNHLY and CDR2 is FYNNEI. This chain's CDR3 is CASRGDRYNEQFF. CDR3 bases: TGTGCCAGCAGGGGGGACAGATACAATGAGCAGTTCTTC.

The chain's CDR3 is CSVEASAQETQYF. In DNA form, the CDR3 reads TGCAGCGTTGAGGCTAGCGCTCAAGAGACCCAGTACTTC. J is TRBJ2-5 and V is TRBV29-1; D is perhaps TRBD2 (6 bases). V was cut by 3 bases and J by 2 bases, with 10 bases left in between. This CDR3 has 13 amino acids. CDR1 is SQVTM, CDR2 ANQGSEA, per germline.

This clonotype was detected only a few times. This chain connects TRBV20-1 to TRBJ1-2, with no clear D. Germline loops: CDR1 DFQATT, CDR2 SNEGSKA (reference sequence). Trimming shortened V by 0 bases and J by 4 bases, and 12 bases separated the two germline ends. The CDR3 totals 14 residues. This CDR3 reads CSARDISTAYGYTF. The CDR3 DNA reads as TGCAGTGCTAGAGATATATCAACCGCCTATGGCTACACCTTC.

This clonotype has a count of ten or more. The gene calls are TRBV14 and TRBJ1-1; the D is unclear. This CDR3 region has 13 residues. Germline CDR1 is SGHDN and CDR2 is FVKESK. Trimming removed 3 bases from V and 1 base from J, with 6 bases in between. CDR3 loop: CASSQYRNTEAFF. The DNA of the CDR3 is TGTGCCAGCAGCCAGTACAGGAACACTGAAGCTTTCTTT.

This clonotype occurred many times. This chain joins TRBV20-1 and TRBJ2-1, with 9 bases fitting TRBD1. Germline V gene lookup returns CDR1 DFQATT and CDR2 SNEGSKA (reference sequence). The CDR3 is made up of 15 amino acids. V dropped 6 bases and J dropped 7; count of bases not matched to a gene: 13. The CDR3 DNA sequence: TGCAGTGCCCAGAAAGGGACAGGGACTGAAAATGAGCAGTTCTTC. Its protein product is CSAQKGTGTENEQFF.

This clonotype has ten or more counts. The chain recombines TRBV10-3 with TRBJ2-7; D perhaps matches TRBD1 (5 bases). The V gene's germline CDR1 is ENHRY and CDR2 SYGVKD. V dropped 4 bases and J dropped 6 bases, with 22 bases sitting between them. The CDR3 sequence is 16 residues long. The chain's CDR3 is CAISVFRVGSSPEQYF. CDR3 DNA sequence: TGTGCCATCAGTGTATTCAGGGTCGGCTCTAGTCCCGAGCAGTACTTC.

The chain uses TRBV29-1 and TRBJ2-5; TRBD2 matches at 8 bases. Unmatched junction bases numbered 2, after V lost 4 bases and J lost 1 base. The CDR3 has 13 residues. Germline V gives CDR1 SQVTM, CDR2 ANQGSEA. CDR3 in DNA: TGCAGCGTTGTACGGGGGGGCCAAGAGACCCAGTACTTC. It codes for CSVVRGGQETQYF.

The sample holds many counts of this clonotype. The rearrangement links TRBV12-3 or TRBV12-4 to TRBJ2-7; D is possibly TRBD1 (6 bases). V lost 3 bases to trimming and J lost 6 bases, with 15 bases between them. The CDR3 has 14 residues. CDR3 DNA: TGTGCCAGCAGTTTCCATTGGGGGCCAGGCGAGCAGTACTTC. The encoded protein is CASSFHWGPGEQYF.

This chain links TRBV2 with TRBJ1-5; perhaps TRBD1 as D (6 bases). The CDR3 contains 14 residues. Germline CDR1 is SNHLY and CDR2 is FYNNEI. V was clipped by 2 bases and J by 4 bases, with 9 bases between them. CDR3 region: CASSERTANQPQHF. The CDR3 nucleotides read TGTGCCAGCAGTGAAAGGACAGCTAATCAGCCCCAGCATTTT.

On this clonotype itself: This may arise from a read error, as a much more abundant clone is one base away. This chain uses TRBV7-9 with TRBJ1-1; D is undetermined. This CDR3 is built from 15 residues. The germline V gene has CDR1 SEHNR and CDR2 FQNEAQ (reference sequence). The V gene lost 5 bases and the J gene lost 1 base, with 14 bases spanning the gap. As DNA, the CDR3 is TGTGCCAGCAGCATAGGCACTTGGGGGAACACTGAAGCTTTCTTT. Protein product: CASSIGTWGNTEAFF. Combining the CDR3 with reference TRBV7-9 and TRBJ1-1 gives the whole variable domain DTGVSQNPRHKITKRGQNVTFRCDPISEHNRLYWYRQTLGQGPEFLTYFQNEAQLEKSRLLSDRFSAERPKGSFSTLEIQRTEQGDSAMYLCASSIGTWGNTEAFFGQGTRLTVV.

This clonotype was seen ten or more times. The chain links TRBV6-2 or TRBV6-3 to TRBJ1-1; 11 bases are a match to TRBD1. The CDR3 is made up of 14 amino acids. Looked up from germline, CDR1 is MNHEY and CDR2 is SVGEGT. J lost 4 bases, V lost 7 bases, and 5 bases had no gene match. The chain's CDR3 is CASIWTGGPTEAFF. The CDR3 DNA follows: TGTGCCAGCATATGGACAGGGGGCCCCACTGAAGCTTTCTTT.

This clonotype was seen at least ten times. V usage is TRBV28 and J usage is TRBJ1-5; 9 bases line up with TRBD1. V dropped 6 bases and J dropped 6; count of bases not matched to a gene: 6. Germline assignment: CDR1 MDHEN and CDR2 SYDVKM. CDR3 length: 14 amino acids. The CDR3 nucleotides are TGTGCCAGCAGCTCGGGACAGGGCATTCAGCCCCAGCATTTT. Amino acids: CASSSGQGIQPQHF.